The clone carrying this T cell receptor (beta chain) was recorded many times. Its specificity is unknown. Samples came from axillary lymph nodes draining the breast cancer. This entry belongs to a study of breast tumors, draining lymph nodes, adjacent tissues. Findings and caveats of the study: The lymph node origin of tumor T cells was framed as consistent with a hypothesis, not demonstrated.

The CDR3 has 13 amino acids. J gave up 9 bases and V 4 bases, and 8 bases lay outside the gene matches. CDR1 is DFQATT and CDR2 is SNEGSKA in the germline V gene (reference sequence). TCRdb itself ran the multiplex PCR reads through MiXCR, one entry per CDR3 protein. The sample records under 300,000 distinct CDR3 sequences, less than 45% being singletons. Sequencing was done on a sample of axillary lymph node tissue. The origin of this receptor is a female donor with breast cancer. Some clones in this sample may be carry-over from other donors' samples. The chain has TRBV20-1 and TRBJ2-7, with 11 bases lining up with TRBD1. The CDR3 nucleotides read TGCAGTGCTAAAGGACAGGGGGCTATCTTGCAGTACTTC. It is translated as CSAKGQGAILQYF.